The clone carrying this T cell receptor beta chain has at least ten counts. Its cognate antigen is unknown. The data stem from a study of T-cell reconstitution after alpha-beta-depleted transplantation in children. Points from the study as a whole: The high TCRbeta diversity at day 60 in some patients came from surviving recipient T cells and thymic progenitors.

Trimming took 3 bases from V and 4 from J, leaving 13 bases between them. This CDR3 contains 14 residues. CDR1 is DFQATT, CDR2 SNEGSKA, per germline (reference sequence). This sample's TCRbeta library carried unique molecular identifier barcodes. One entry per CDR3 protein results from TCRdb running MiXCR on the PCR reads. This table has hundreds of thousands of distinct CDR3 sequences, around a tenth appearing once. The chain joins TRBV20-1 to TRBJ2-1, with D perhaps matching TRBD2 (5 bases). The sequences come from peripheral blood, collected 180 days after TCRalphabeta/CD19-depleted stem cell transplant. This clonotype originated in a male patient aged 2-15 years who had a stem cell transplant for chronic granulomatous disease, so the T cells may come from the graft donor. CDR3 coding DNA: TGCAGTGCTAGGGAGGCTAGCAGTTACAATGAGCAGTTCTTC. This codes for CSAREASSYNEQFF.